Sequencing of this T cell receptor beta chain was carried out in a study of blood T cell repertoires in COVID-19. This clone was counted between two and nine times. Germline lookup yields CDR1 SGHRS and CDR2 YFSETQ. The CDR3 extends over 18 amino acids. V shed 2 bases and J 4 bases; nucleotides not matched to a gene: 10. The protocol was immunoSEQ multiplex PCR, while the TCRdb copy is restricted to in-frame clones and leaves out a portion. This table has about 260,000 clones, around four fifths appearing once. The chain uses TRBV5-1 and TRBJ1-3; 12 bases are shared with TRBD1. Sequenced input: peripheral blood. This clonotype originated in a woman older than 75 with acute or convalescent COVID-19. The CDR3 sequence: CASSLRGTGGRGGNTIYF. The CDR3 DNA follows: TGCGCCAGCAGCTTACGCGGGACAGGGGGCCGAGGGGGAAACACCATATATTTT.